Reported below is one T cell receptor (beta chain). The data were taken from a study of blood T cell repertoires in COVID-19. The germline CDR1 and CDR2 sequences are SGHDT and YYEEEE. CDR3 length: 14 residues. Trimming removed 5 bases from V and 5 bases from J; junction bases left unmatched: 5. Sequencing used immunoSEQ multiplex PCR; TCRdb keeps in-frame clones, though not all of them. The data contain about 100,000 clones, around 83% of them seen just once; the ten biggest clones take up just under 2%. This TCR derives from an older man with active or convalescent COVID-19. This chain connects TRBV5-6 to TRBJ2-3; 10 bases match TRBD1. Material: peripheral blood. The CDR3 sequence is CASSWDRGGDTQYF. The CDR3, as DNA: TGTGCCAGCAGTTGGGACAGGGGTGGAGATACGCAGTATTTT.